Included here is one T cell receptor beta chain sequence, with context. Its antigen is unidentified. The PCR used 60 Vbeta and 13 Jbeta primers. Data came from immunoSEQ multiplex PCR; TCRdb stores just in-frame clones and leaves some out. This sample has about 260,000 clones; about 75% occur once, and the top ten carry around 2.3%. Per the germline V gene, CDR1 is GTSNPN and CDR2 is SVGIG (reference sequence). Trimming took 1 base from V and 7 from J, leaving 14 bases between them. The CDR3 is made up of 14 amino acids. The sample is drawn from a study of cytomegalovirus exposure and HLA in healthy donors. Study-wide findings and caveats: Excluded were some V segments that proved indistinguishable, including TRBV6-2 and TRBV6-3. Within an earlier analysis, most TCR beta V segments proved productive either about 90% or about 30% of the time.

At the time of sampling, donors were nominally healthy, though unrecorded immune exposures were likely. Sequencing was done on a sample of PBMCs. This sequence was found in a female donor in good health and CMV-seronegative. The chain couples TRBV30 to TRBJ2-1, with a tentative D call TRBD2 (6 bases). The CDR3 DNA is TGTGCCTGGAGTGCTTTGGGACTTATTAATGAGCAGTTCTTC. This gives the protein CAWSALGLINEQFF.